This TCR beta chain was sequenced in a study of metastatic and nonmetastatic thyroid tumors. The sample holds a few counts of this clone. Treatment of any kind had been given to no patient before thyroid surgery. Original processing methods: Clinicopathological groups differed in CDR3, with these differences serving to build a distant-metastasis classifier for papillary thyroid cancer. TCRdb re-called clones from the PCR reads using MiXCR. These V and J calls are TCRdb output, not the study's own analysis. Of about 40,000 clones listed, roughly 11% are singletons. Sequencing was performed on blood. The sequence was collected from a female donor with papillary thyroid cancer or a benign thyroid nodule (not recorded which). Some clones in this sample may be carry-over from other donors' samples.

In DNA, the CDR3 is TGTGCCAGCGTAACGGCCACTGAAGCTTTCTTT. Translating it yields CASVTATEAFF. The rearrangement joins TRBV6-1 to TRBJ1-1; D is ambiguous. Germline CDR1 is MNHNS and CDR2 is SASEGT. CDR3 size: 11 residues. The ends were cut back, 8 bases at V and 4 bases at J, with 8 bases in the middle.